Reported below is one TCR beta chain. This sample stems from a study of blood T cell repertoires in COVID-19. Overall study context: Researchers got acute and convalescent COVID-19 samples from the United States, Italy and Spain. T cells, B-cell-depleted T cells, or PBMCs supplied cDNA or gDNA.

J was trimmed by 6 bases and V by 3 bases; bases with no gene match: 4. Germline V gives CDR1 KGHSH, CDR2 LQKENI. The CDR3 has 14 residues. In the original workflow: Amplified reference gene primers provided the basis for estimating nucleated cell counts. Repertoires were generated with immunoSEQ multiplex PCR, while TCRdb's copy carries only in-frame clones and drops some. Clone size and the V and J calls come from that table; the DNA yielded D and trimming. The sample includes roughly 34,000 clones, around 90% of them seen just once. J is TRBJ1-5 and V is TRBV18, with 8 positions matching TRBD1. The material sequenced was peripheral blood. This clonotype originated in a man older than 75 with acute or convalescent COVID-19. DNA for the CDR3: TGTGCCAGCTCACCCCAGGGGGCGCGTCAGCCCCAGCATTTT. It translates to CASSPQGARQPQHF. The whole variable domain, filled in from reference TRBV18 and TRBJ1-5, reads NAGVMQNPRHLVRRRGQEARLRCSPMKGHSHVYWYRQLPEEGLKFMVYLQKENIIDESGMPKERFSAEFPKEGPSILRIQQVVRGDSAAYFCASSPQGARQPQHFGDGTRLSIL.